This note documents a single T cell receptor (beta chain) sequence. Sequencing was performed with immunoSEQ multiplex PCR; in TCRdb, only in-frame clones are kept and a portion is missing. The sample has just over 75,000 clones, roughly 87% seen once. This specimen belongs to a study of blood T cell repertoires in COVID-19. V lost 2 bases, J lost 2 bases, and 8 bases stayed unmatched. This CDR3 contains 17 residues. Germline CDR1 SGHRS, CDR2 YFSETQ. The origin of this receptor is an elderly woman with active or convalescent COVID-19. The sample taken for sequencing was peripheral blood. This chain joins TRBV5-1 and TRBJ2-5, with TRBD2 matching 11 bases. CDR3 DNA sequence: TGCGCCAGCAGCTTTCCGACTAGCGGGGTGTCACAAGAGACCCAGTACTTC. It encodes CASSFPTSGVSQETQYF.